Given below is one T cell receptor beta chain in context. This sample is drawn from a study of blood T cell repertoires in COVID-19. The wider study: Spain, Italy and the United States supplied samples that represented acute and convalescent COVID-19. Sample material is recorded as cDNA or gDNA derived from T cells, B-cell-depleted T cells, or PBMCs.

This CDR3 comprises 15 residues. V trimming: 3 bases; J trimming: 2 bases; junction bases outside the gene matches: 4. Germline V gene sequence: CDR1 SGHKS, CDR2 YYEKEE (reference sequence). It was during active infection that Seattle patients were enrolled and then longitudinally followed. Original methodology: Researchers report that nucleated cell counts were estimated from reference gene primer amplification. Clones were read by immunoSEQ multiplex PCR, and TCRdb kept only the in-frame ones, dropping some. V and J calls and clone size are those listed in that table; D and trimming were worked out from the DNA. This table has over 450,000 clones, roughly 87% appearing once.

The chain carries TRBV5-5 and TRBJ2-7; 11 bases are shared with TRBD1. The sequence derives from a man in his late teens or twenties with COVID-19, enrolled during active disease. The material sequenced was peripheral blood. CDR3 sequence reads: CASSWVDRGPYEQYF. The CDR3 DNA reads TGTGCCAGCAGCTGGGTGGACAGGGGGCCCTACGAGCAGTACTTC. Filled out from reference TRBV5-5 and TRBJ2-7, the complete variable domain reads DAGVTQSPTHLIKTRGQQVTLRCSPISGHKSVSWYQQVLGQGPQFIFQYYEKEERGRGNFPDRFSARQFPNYSSELNVNALLLGDSALYLCASSWVDRGPYEQYFGPGTRLTVT.